The 30 T cell receptor beta chains below all came from one sample that was sequenced in a study of cytotoxic CD8 clonotypes in ibrutinib-treated CLL. Repertoires were generated with immunoSEQ multiplex PCR, while TCRdb's copy carries only in-frame clones and drops some. This table has 60,000 to 70,000 clones, roughly 50% appearing once. Source: PBMCs, taken after 12 months of ibrutinib treatment. These receptors all stem from a human donor with chronic lymphocytic leukemia.

Only a few counts were recorded for this clone. The chain uses TRBV14 and TRBJ1-6; maybe TRBD1 (5 bases). This CDR3 is 15 amino acids long. Trimming cost V 3 bases and J 7 bases, with 13 bases left between them. CDR1 and CDR2 from the germline V gene are SGHDN and FVKESK. CDR3 bases: TGTGCCAGCAGCCATCTGGGGCTGGGGAATTCACCCCTCCACTTT. Its protein is CASSHLGLGNSPLHF.

V gene TRBV21-1 combines with J gene TRBJ1-1; the DNA was not used to check the table's D call, TRBD1. TRBV21-1 is a recognized pseudogene. The CDR3 spans 16 residues. The CDR3 is CASSNQGSPENTEAFF. The CDR3 DNA is TGTGCCAGCAGCAATCAGGGATCGCCTGAGAACACTGAAGCTTTCTTT.

The chain carries TRBV10-3 and TRBJ2-5, with TRBD2 identical over 8 bases. This CDR3 is 15 amino acids long. Per the germline V gene, CDR1 is ENHRY and CDR2 is SYGVKD. The J segment lost 5 bases and the V segment lost 3 bases, leaving 8 bases of the junction unmatched. In nucleotides, the CDR3 is TGTGCCATCAGTGACCAATCGGGGGGGCAGGAGACCCAGTACTTC. It is translated as CAISDQSGGQETQYF.

Ten or more counts support this clone. The V and J genes are TRBV27 and TRBJ2-3; 9 nucleotides align to TRBD2. V lost 8 bases to trimming and J lost 0 bases; unmatched junction nucleotides: 9. Germline lookup yields CDR1 MNHEY and CDR2 SMNVEV (reference sequence). The CDR3 extends over 16 amino acids. The DNA for the CDR3 is TGTGCCAGCCATGCCGGAGGACTAGCGAGCACAGATACGCAGTATTTT. It translates to CASHAGGLASTDTQYF.

V usage is TRBV5-1 and J usage is TRBJ2-1, with D uncertain. Trimming pared 0 bases from V and 4 bases from J, leaving 8 bases between. The CDR3 runs 14 residues. Germline V gene sequence: CDR1 SGHRS, CDR2 YFSETQ. The CDR3 nucleotides read TGCGCCAGCAGCTTGGACCCCTCGTACAATGAGCAGTTCTTC. This encodes CASSLDPSYNEQFF.

This clone has a handful of counts. The chain employs TRBV10-2 and TRBJ1-2, with D perhaps TRBD1 (5 bases). The CDR3 contains 14 residues. V lost 4 bases to trimming and J lost 8 bases, with 17 bases between them. Germline V CDR1 and CDR2: WSHSY, SAAADI. The CDR3 region is CASSVPGRGNGYTF. The CDR3 region has the DNA TGCGCCAGCAGTGTCCCGGGACGGGGGAACGGCTACACCTTC.

CDR3 sequence (DNA): TGTGCCAGTAGTCAGGCAGGGTACACCGGGGAGCTGTTTTTT. Encoded protein: CASSQAGYTGELFF. The rearrangement joins TRBV19 to TRBJ2-2, with D possibly matching TRBD1 (5 bases). This CDR3 is 14 amino acids long. Germline V CDR1 and CDR2: LNHDA, SQIVND (reference sequence). V shed 5 bases and J shed 3 bases, with 10 bases lying between them. The full variable domain, its missing parts supplied by reference TRBV19 and TRBJ2-2, is DGGITQSPKYLFRKEGQNVTLSCEQNLNHDAMYWYRQDPGQGLRLIYYSQIVNDFQKGDIAEGYSVSREKKESFPLTVTSAQKNPTAFYLCASSQAGYTGELFFGEGSRLTVL.

The chain carries TRBV29-1 and TRBJ1-2; D may be TRBD1 (5 bases). This CDR3 is built from 12 residues. V gave up 5 bases and J gave up 1 base, with 8 bases separating them. From germline, CDR1 is SQVTM and CDR2 ANQGSEA. The CDR3 DNA reads as TGCAGCGTTTACAGGATTAACTATGGCTACACCTTC. It is translated as CSVYRINYGYTF.

The V gene is TRBV6-5, the J gene TRBJ2-2, with D unclear. Germline CDR1 and CDR2: MNHEY and SVGAGI. CDR3 size: 12 residues. V shed 8 bases and J shed 6 bases, with 10 bases lying between them. For the CDR3, the DNA is TGTGCCAGCCGGCCGACCGCCGGGGAGCTGTTTTTT. Translated: CASRPTAGELFF.

This chain links TRBV18 with TRBJ2-1; TRBD1 agrees at 7 bases. The junction had 8 bases not matched to a gene; V was cut back by 3 bases and J by 3 bases. Germline CDR1 is KGHSH and CDR2 is LQKENI. The CDR3 runs to 16 residues. CDR3 bases: TGTGCCAGCTCACCGACTGGACAGGTCATCTACAATGAGCAGTTCTTC. Translation: CASSPTGQVIYNEQFF.

The chain carries TRBV19 and TRBJ2-7; perhaps D is TRBD1 or TRBD2 (6 bases each). Germline V gene lookup returns CDR1 LNHDA and CDR2 SQIVND (reference sequence). Trimming took 1 base from V and 6 from J, leaving 19 bases between them. The CDR3 totals 16 residues. CDR3 DNA: TGTGCCAGTAGTATAGGAAAAGGAGCCGGAGGGGGCGAGCAGTACTTC. Encoded protein: CASSIGKGAGGGEQYF.

The chain joins TRBV7-2 to TRBJ1-4; D possibly corresponds to TRBD1 (6 bases). The CDR3 is 16 residues long. Deletions cut 8 bases from V and 5 bases from J, with 21 bases between. Germline V CDR1 and CDR2: SGHTA, FQGNSA. CDR3 DNA: TGTGCCAGCTCTTTTACCCGAGGGGGGAAGAATGAAAAACTGTTTTTT. Its protein product is CASSFTRGGKNEKLFF.

The chain combines TRBV2 with TRBJ2-5; the D gene could be TRBD1 or TRBD2 (5 bases each). V lost 5 bases and J lost 5, with 18 bases in between. The CDR3 loop spans 15 amino acids. Germline lookup yields CDR1 SNHLY and CDR2 FYNNEI. DNA for the CDR3: TGTGCCAGCAGTCGAGTCGGGGCCCCCGGGGAGACCCAGTACTTC. This encodes CASSRVGAPGETQYF.

The rearrangement joins TRBV27 to TRBJ2-2; D might be TRBD2 (5 bases). CDR1 and CDR2 (germline): MNHEY, SMNVEV (reference sequence). This CDR3 has 15 residues. The V end lost 3 bases, the J end lost 5 bases, and 13 bases lay between the germline ends. CDR3 residues: CASSFAARRTGELFF. CDR3 nucleotide sequence: TGTGCCAGCAGTTTCGCGGCTAGGAGGACCGGGGAGCTGTTTTTT.

The DNA for the CDR3 is TGTGCCAGCAGTGTCCGGACGGGAAACACTGAAGCTTTCTTT. Its translation is CASSVRTGNTEAFF. The J gene is TRBJ1-1, the V gene TRBV6-4; D is uncertain. In germline, CDR1 is MRHNA, CDR2 SNTAGT. The CDR3 runs to 14 residues. Trimming removed 4 bases from V and 2 bases from J, with 11 bases in between.

In its sample, this clone is hyperexpanded. This rearrangement joins TRBV5-1 to TRBJ2-7; D remains unclear. V lost 6 bases to trimming and J lost 2 bases, with 12 bases between them. This CDR3 has 13 residues. The germline gives CDR1 SGHRS, CDR2 YFSETQ. The DNA for the CDR3 is TGCGCCAGCAATCCCCAGGATGCCTACGAGCAGTACTTC. Translated: CASNPQDAYEQYF.

This chain joins TRBV4-2 and TRBJ1-5; 7 bases match TRBD1. CDR1 is LGHNA, CDR2 YNFKEQ, per germline. J gave up 1 base and V 5 bases, and 5 bases lay outside the gene matches. The CDR3 runs 15 residues. The CDR3 nucleotides are TGTGCCAGCAGCACGACAGGGAACAGCAATCAGCCCCAGCATTTT. The encoded protein is CASSTTGNSNQPQHF.

The chain has TRBV27 and TRBJ2-2; possibly TRBD1 or TRBD2 for D (5 bases each). The germline V gene encodes CDR1 MNHEY and CDR2 SMNVEV (reference sequence). The CDR3 consists of 15 residues. The germline V and J ends were trimmed by 3 bases and 0 bases, with 8 bases remaining between them. The CDR3 reads CASSFGTSNTGELFF. Here the CDR3 DNA reads TGTGCCAGCAGTTTCGGGACGTCGAACACCGGGGAGCTGTTTTTT.

This chain uses TRBV7-7 with TRBJ2-2, with a tentative D call TRBD2 (7 bases). There are 16 residues in the CDR3. Trimming removed 5 bases at V and 3 bases at J, with 16 bases between. CDR1 SSHAT and CDR2 FNYEAQ come from the germline V gene (reference sequence). The CDR3 nucleotides read TGTGCCAGCAGCCTAGGGGCGGGGGCTTACACCGGGGAGCTGTTTTTT. The encoded protein is CASSLGAGAYTGELFF.

The chain recombines TRBV5-1 with TRBJ2-1, with 8 bases identical to TRBD2. The CDR3 runs to 16 residues. V was pared by 4 bases and J by 8 bases, with 14 bases of the junction left unmatched. Germline V gene sequence: CDR1 SGHRS, CDR2 YFSETQ. This chain's CDR3 is CASSLRESGSLDEQFF. The CDR3 nucleotides are TGCGCCAGCAGCCTCAGGGAGAGCGGGAGTCTGGATGAGCAGTTCTTC.

The V call is TRBV28, the J call TRBJ1-6; weak D call: TRBD1 (5 bases). V lost 8 bases and J 0 bases, leaving 14 bases between the germline ends. Germline-derived CDR1 and CDR2 are MDHEN and SYDVKM. The CDR3 loop spans 16 amino acids. CDR3 nucleotides: TGTGCCAGCGTCCCTTCAGGGATCTCCTATAATTCACCCCTCCACTTT. It codes for CASVPSGISYNSPLHF.

The sample holds many counts of this clone. The V and J genes are TRBV19 and TRBJ2-3; 9 bases agree with TRBD2. Trimming at V came to 2 bases and at J to 6 bases, leaving 9 bases not matched to a gene. Looked up from germline, CDR1 is LNHDA and CDR2 is SQIVND (reference sequence). This CDR3 contains 16 residues. The CDR3 sequence: CASSITAGGRLDTQYF. In DNA, the CDR3 is TGTGCCAGTAGTATAACGGCGGGGGGGCGGTTGGATACGCAGTATTTT.

J is TRBJ2-3 and V is TRBV5-1; the match to TRBD1 covers 7 bases. The germline CDR1 and CDR2 sequences are SGHRS and YFSETQ. This CDR3 spans 16 amino acids. With 5 bases clipped from V and 7 bases from J, the junction kept 16 bases outside the gene matches. CDR3 in amino acids: CASSLSRDRATNTQYF. DNA for the CDR3: TGCGCCAGCAGTTTGTCGCGAGACAGGGCTACGAATACGCAGTATTTT.

V is TRBV7-6 and J is TRBJ2-7; 7 positions agree with TRBD1. Germline V gene lookup returns CDR1 SGHVS and CDR2 FNYEAQ. V trimming: 1 base; J trimming: 5 bases; junction bases outside the gene matches: 8. CDR3 length: 15 residues. The CDR3 loop is CASSLVGRQGNEQYF. The CDR3 nucleotides are TGTGCCAGCAGCTTAGTCGGGCGACAGGGAAACGAGCAGTACTTC. Supplemented by reference TRBV7-6 and TRBJ2-7, the full variable domain reads GAGVSQSPRYKVTKRGQDVALRCDPISGHVSLYWYRQALGQGPEFLTYFNYEAQQDKSGLPNDRFSAERPEGSISTLTIQRTEQRDSAMYRCASSLVGRQGNEQYFGPGTRLTVT.

The V and J genes are TRBV28 and TRBJ1-5; 11 positions agree with TRBD1. Looked up from germline, CDR1 is MDHEN and CDR2 is SYDVKM. Germline trimming cut 5 bases from V and 9 bases from J; bases unmatched to any gene: 3. This CDR3 has 13 amino acids. The CDR3 nucleotides are TGTGCCAGCAGTGGACAGGGGGCTGGGCCCCAGCATTTT. This gives the protein CASSGQGAGPQHF. Combining the CDR3 with reference TRBV28 and TRBJ1-5 gives the whole variable domain DVKVTQSSRYLVKRTGEKVFLECVQDMDHENMFWYRQDPGLGLRLIYFSYDVKMKEKGDIPEGYSVSREKKERFSLILESASTNQTSMYLCASSGQGAGPQHFGDGTRLSIL.

The CDR3 loop reads CASSPWTSGRAGETQYF. Here the CDR3 DNA reads TGTGCCAGCAGTCCGTGGACTAGCGGGAGGGCCGGAGAGACCCAGTACTTC. V is TRBV28 and J is TRBJ2-5; 15 positions match TRBD2. This CDR3 has 17 amino acids. Germline assignment: CDR1 MDHEN and CDR2 SYDVKM. Germline trimming cut 5 bases from V and 4 bases from J; bases unmatched to any gene: 8.

This chain connects TRBV28 to TRBJ1-2, with 8 bases matching TRBD1. V lost 7 bases and J lost 5; bases outside the gene matches: 12. The CDR3 spans 15 residues. Germline-derived CDR1 and CDR2 are MDHEN and SYDVKM. CDR3 coding DNA: TGTGCCAGCACCCCTTTCCGGGACAGGACATATGGCTACACCTTC. It is translated as CASTPFRDRTYGYTF.

This clone appeared a single time. The chain joins TRBV5-1 to TRBJ1-1, with a tentative D call TRBD1 (5 bases). V lost 3 bases and J lost 0, with 15 bases in between. The germline gives CDR1 SGHRS, CDR2 YFSETQ. The CDR3 extends over 16 amino acids. CDR3 nucleotide sequence: TGCGCCAGCAGCTCTCTAACCGGACACCTGAACACTGAAGCTTTCTTT. Its translation: CASSSLTGHLNTEAFF.

This clone was seen more than once but under ten times. The gene calls are TRBV29-1 and TRBJ2-5, with D uncertain. The CDR3 is 11 amino acids. Germline V gene lookup returns CDR1 SQVTM and CDR2 ANQGSEA. V dropped 6 bases and J dropped 7 bases, with 12 bases sitting between them. The CDR3 bases are TGCAGCGTAAGCCGAGACGGGACCCAGTACTTC. It translates to CSVSRDGTQYF.

The rearrangement uses TRBV6-5 and TRBJ2-5, with 10 bases that match TRBD2. The last part of the DNA fits TRBJ2-7 better; the J call may be wrong. This CDR3 is 14 amino acids long. Germline V gene sequence: CDR1 MNHEY, CDR2 SVGAGI. In DNA, the CDR3 is TGTGCCAGCAGTTTGCTAGCGGGAGTCCACGAGCAGTACTTC. It translates to CASSLLAGVHEQYF.